What follows is one TCR beta chain and its context. This specimen comes from a study of blood T cell repertoires in COVID-19. Sequencing used immunoSEQ multiplex PCR; TCRdb keeps in-frame clones, though not all of them. Among about 72,000 clones listed, less than 95% were seen once. CDR3 length: 16 residues. The sample comprised peripheral blood. This chain connects TRBV12-1 to TRBJ2-1; TRBD2 is taken as the D call from the table, unchecked against the DNA. TRBV12-1 is a listed pseudogene. The TCR was taken from a woman aged 55-70 years with active COVID-19. The CDR3 DNA reads as TGTGCCAGCAGCTTTGCCGGGCGGGAGAGTCAGAATGAGCAGTTCTTC. The encoded protein is CASSFAGRESQNEQFF.